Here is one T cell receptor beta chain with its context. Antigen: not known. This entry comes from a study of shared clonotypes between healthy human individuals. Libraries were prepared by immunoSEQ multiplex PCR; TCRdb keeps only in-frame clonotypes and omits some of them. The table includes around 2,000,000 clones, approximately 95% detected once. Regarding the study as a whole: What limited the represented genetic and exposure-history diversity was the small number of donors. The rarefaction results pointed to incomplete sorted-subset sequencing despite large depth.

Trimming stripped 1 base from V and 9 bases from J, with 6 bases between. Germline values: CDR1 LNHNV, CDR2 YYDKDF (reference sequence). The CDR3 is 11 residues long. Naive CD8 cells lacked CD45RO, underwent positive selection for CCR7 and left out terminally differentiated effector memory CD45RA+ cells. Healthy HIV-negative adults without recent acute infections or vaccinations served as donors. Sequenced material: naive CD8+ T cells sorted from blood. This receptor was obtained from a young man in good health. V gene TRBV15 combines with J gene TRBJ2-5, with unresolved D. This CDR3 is CATSRGPAQYF. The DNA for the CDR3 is TGTGCCACCAGCAGAGGGCCGGCCCAGTACTTC.